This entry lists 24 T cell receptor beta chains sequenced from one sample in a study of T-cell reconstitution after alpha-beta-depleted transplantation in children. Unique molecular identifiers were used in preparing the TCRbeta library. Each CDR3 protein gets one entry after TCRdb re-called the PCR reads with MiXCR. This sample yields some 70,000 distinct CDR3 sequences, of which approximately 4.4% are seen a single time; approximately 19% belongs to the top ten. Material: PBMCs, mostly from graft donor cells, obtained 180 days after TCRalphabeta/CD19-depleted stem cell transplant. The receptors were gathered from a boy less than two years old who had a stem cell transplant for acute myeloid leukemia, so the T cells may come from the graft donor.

This CDR3 is CASSYLGLYNEQFF. The CDR3 DNA is TGTGCCAGCAGTTACCTCGGGCTCTACAATGAGCAGTTCTTC. This rearrangement joins TRBV6-2 or TRBV6-3 to TRBJ2-1; D is uncertain. V shed 2 bases and J shed 3 bases, with 8 bases lying between them. The CDR3 is 14 amino acids. Germline loops: CDR1 MNHEY, CDR2 SVGEGT.

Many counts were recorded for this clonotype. The CDR3 region is CASSLRRGVQETQYF. CDR3 bases: TGTGCCAGCAGTTTAAGGCGGGGGGTTCAAGAGACCCAGTACTTC. V is TRBV12-3 or TRBV12-4 and J is TRBJ2-5; 8 bases are a match to TRBD2. V was clipped by 2 bases and J by 2 bases; unmatched bases: 4. This CDR3 is built from 15 residues.

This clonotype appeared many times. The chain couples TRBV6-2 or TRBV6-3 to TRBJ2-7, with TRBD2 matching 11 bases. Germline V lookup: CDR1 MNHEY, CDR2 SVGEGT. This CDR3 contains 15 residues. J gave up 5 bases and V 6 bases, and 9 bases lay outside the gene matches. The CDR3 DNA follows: TGTGCCAGCAGCTTAGCGGGGGGGCGACCGGACGAGCAGTACTTC. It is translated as CASSLAGGRPDEQYF.

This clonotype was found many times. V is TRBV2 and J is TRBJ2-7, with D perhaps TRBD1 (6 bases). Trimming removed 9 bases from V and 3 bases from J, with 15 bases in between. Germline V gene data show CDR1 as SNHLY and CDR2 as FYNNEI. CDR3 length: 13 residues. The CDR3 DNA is TGTGCCAGTTACAGGGCCCCCCTCTACGAGCAGTACGTC. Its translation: CASYRAPLYEQYV.

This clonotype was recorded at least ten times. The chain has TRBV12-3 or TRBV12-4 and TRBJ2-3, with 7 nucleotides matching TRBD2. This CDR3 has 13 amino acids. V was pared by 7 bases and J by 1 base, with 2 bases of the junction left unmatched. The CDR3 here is CASTSGGTDTQYF. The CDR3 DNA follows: TGTGCCAGCACCAGCGGGGGCACAGATACGCAGTATTTT.

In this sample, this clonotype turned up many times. DNA of the CDR3: TGTGCCAGCAGCGTAGTAGCGGGGTCTTGGGATGAGCAGTTCTTC. Amino acid sequence: CASSVVAGSWDEQFF. The rearrangement joins TRBV9 to TRBJ2-1; 8 bases line up with TRBD2. Germline lookup yields CDR1 SGDLS and CDR2 YYNGEE. The V gene end was trimmed by 0 bases and the J gene end by 8 bases; junction bases not matched to a gene: 7. The CDR3 is 15 amino acids.

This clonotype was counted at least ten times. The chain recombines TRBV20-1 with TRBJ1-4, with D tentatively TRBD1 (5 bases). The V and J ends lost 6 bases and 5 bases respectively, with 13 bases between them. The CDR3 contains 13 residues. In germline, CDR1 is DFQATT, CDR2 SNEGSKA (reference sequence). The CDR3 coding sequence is TGCAGTGCCGAGGGGTCAGTCAATGAAAAACTGTTTTTT. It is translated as CSAEGSVNEKLFF.

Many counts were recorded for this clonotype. CDR3 nucleotides: TGTGCCAGCAGCTTAAGGGGCCCCAATAATTCACCCCTCCACTTT. Translation gives CASSLRGPNNSPLHF. The V gene is TRBV7-3, the J gene TRBJ1-6, with D possibly being TRBD1 (5 bases). V lost 1 base and J 5 bases, leaving 9 bases between the germline ends. Looked up from germline, CDR1 is SGHTA and CDR2 is FQGTGA. The CDR3 is 15 residues long.

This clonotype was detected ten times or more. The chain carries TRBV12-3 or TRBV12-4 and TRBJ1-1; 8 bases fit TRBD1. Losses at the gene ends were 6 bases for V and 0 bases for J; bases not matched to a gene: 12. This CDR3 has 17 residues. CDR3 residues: CASRPGQEAPLNTEAFF. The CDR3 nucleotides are TGTGCCAGCAGACCGGGACAGGAGGCCCCCCTGAACACTGAAGCTTTCTTT.

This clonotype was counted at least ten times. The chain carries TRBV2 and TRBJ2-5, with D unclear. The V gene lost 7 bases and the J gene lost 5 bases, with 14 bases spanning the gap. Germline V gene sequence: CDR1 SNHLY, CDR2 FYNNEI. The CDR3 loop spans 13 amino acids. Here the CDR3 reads CASNETPRETQYF. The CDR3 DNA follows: TGTGCCAGCAATGAGACGCCACGGGAGACCCAGTACTTC.

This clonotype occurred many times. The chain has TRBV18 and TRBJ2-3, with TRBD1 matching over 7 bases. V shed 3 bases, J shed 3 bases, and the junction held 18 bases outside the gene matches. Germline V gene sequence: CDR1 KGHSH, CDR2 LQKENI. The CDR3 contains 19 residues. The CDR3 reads CASSPRRRPTGVGTDTQYF. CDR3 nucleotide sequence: TGTGCCAGCTCACCCCGCCGCCGACCTACAGGGGTGGGTACAGATACGCAGTATTTT.

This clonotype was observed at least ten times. The CDR3 DNA is TGCGCCAGCAGCTTGTATGGGGGAGGCGAGCAGTACGTC. It translates to CASSLYGGGEQYV. The rearrangement links TRBV5-1 to TRBJ2-7, with D perhaps matching TRBD2 (6 bases). This CDR3 is built from 13 residues. V lost 1 base to trimming and J lost 6 bases, with 11 bases between them. The V gene's germline CDR1 is SGHRS and CDR2 YFSETQ.

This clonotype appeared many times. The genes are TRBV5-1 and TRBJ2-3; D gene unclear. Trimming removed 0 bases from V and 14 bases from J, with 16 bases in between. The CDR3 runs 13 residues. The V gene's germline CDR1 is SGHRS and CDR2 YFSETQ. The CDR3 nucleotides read TGCGCCAGCAGCTTGGGAGGTCTTGGCTGGCGGTATTTT. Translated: CASSLGGLGWRYF. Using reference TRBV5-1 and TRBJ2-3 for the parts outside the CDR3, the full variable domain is KAGVTQTPRYLIKTRGQQVTLSCSPISGHRSVSWYQQTPGQGLQFLFEYFSETQRNKGNFPGRFSGRQFSNSRSEMNVSTLELGDSALYLCASSLGGLGWRYFGPGTRLTVL.

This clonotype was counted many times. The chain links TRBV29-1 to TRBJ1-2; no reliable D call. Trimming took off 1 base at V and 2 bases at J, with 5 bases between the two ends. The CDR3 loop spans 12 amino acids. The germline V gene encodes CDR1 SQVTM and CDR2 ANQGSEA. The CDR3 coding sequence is TGCAGCGTTGAAGTCATCAACTATGGCTACACCTTC. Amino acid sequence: CSVEVINYGYTF.

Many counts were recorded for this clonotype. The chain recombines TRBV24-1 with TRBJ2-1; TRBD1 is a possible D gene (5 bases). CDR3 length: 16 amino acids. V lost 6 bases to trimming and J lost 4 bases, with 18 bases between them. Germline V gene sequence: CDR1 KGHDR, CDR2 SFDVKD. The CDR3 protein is CATSPKAGIRYNEQFF. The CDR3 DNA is TGTGCCACCAGTCCCAAGGCAGGGATACGGTACAATGAGCAGTTCTTC.

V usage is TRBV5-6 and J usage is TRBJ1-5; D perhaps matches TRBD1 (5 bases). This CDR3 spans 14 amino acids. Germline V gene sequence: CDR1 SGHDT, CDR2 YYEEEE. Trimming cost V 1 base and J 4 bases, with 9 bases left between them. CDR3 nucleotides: TGTGCCAGCAGCTTGTTTGAGGGGAATCAGCCCCAGCATTTT. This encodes CASSLFEGNQPQHF.

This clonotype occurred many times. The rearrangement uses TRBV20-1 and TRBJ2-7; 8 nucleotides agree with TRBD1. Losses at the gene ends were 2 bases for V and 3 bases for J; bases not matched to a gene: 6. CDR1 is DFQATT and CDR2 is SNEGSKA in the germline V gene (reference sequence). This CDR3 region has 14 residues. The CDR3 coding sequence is TGCAGTGCTAGATCTTCGGACAGGGTCTACGAGCAGTACGTC. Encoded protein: CSARSSDRVYEQYV.

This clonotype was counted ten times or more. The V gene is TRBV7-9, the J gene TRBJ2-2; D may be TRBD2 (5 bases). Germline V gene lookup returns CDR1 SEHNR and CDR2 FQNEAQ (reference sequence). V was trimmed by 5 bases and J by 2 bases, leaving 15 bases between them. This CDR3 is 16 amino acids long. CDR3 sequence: CASSLEGTDNTGELFF. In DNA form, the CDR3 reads TGTGCCAGCAGCCTAGAGGGAACTGACAACACCGGGGAGCTGTTTTTT.

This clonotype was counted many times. The CDR3 DNA reads TGTGCCAGCACTCGCTACACAGGGGAGACCCAGTACTTC. It codes for CASTRYTGETQYF. V gene TRBV12-3 or TRBV12-4 combines with J gene TRBJ2-5, with D possibly TRBD1 on 6 matching bases. V lost 7 bases and J 5 bases, leaving 14 bases between the germline ends. CDR3 size: 13 residues.

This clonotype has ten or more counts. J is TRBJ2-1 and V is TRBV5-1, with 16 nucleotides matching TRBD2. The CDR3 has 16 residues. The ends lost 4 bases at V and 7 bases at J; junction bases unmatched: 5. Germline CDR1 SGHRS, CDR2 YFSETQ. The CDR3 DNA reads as TGCGCCAGCAGCCCCGGGACTAGCGGGGGGGGAAATGAGCAGTTCTTC. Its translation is CASSPGTSGGGNEQFF.

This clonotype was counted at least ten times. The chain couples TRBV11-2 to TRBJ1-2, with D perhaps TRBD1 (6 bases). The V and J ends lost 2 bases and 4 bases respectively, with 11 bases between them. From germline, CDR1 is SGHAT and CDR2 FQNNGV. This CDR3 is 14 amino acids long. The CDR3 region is CASSLTGGAYGYTF. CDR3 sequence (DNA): TGTGCCAGCAGCTTAACGGGGGGCGCCTATGGCTACACCTTC.

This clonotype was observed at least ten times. This chain's CDR3 is CASSPLSGYLPDTQYF. Here the CDR3 DNA reads TGTGCCAGCAGCCCCCTGTCGGGTTACCTTCCAGATACGCAGTATTTT. The rearrangement joins TRBV11-2 to TRBJ2-3; D unresolved. The CDR3 covers 16 residues. Trimming removed 5 bases at V and 4 bases at J, with 19 bases between. Germline CDR1 and CDR2: SGHAT and FQNNGV.

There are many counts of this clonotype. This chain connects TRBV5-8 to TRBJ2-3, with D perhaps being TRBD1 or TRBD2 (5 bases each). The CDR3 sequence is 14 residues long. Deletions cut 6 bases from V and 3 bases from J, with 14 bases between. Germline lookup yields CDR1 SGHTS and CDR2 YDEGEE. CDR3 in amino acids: CASTTPWGTDTQYF. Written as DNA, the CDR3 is TGTGCCAGCACCACCCCCTGGGGGACAGATACGCAGTATTTT.

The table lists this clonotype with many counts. CDR3 sequence: CASSGRGHEQYF. CDR3 DNA sequence: TGTGCCAGCAGCGGTAGGGGCCACGAGCAGTACTTC. The chain couples TRBV9 to TRBJ2-7; perhaps TRBD1 as D (5 bases). This CDR3 has 12 amino acids. Deletions cut 3 bases from V and 5 bases from J, with 9 bases between. Per the germline V gene, CDR1 is SGDLS and CDR2 is YYNGEE.